This T cell receptor beta chain was profiled in a study of glioma-infiltrating T cells. The table lists this clonotype with many counts. Its specificity is not known. The iRepertoire nested amplicon-rescue multiplex PCR amplified TCR alpha and beta CDR3s from RNA. TCRdb called the multiplex PCR reads again in MiXCR, with one record for every CDR3 protein. Of some 85,000 distinct CDR3 sequences in the sample, 23% were seen once. Study-wide results and limits: CDR3 overlap between tissue and blood was very small.

The CDR3 extends over 16 amino acids. Per the germline V gene, CDR1 is DFQATT and CDR2 is SNEGSKA (reference sequence). The V segment lost 0 bases and the J segment 5 bases; nucleotides outside the gene matches: 10. This clonotype was sampled from a human donor with low-grade glioma or glioblastoma, undergoing nonglioma brain surgery, or in good health (not recorded which). The rearrangement joins TRBV20-1 to TRBJ2-7; TRBD1 matches 10 bases. Sequenced: glioma tissue, nonneoplastic brain tissue, or PBMCs (not recorded which). The CDR3 bases are TGCAGTGCTAGAGACGGATCCCGGGACAGGGGCCACGAGCAGTACTTC. Protein: CSARDGSRDRGHEQYF.